This TCR beta chain was found in a study of T cell responses to AZD1222 COVID-19 vaccine. The protocol was immunoSEQ multiplex PCR, while the TCRdb copy is restricted to in-frame clones and leaves out a portion. Among 150,000 to 180,000 clones, roughly nine tenths were seen once, and the ten largest hold approximately 7%. CDR3 size: 14 residues. Trimming removed 5 bases from V and 4 bases from J; junction bases left unmatched: 6. Germline V gives CDR1 MDHEN, CDR2 SYDVKM. General observations from the study: Among vaccine-associated CD4 TCRs, coverage spanned spike, with dominance at 160-218 and 743-854. Repertoire sampling happened only post peak T cell response. Only 5 or 6 people who got AZD1222 tested seropositive at baseline. In the spike-specific TCR repertoire, nearly half reportedly target unmutated variant regions.

As for this clone: The antigen remains unidentified.

Sequenced material: peripheral blood, taken after recovery from COVID-19. The chain is built from TRBV28 and TRBJ2-5, with 8 positions matching TRBD2. This receptor was taken from an adult who had recovered from COVID-19. CDR3 in DNA: TGTGCCAGCAGTGTAGCGGGATGGGGAGAGACCCAGTACTTC. Translation gives CASSVAGWGETQYF.